The 27 T cell receptor beta chains below were found in one sample sequenced in a study of T cell responses to AZD1222 COVID-19 vaccine. Libraries were prepared by immunoSEQ multiplex PCR; TCRdb keeps only in-frame clonotypes and omits some of them. This sample has tens of thousands of clones; 90% occur once, and the top ten carry roughly two fifths. The material was peripheral blood, obtained 28 days after the second AZD1222 dose. The receptor set was obtained from an adult who received the AZD1222 COVID-19 vaccine.

This rearrangement joins TRBV19 to TRBJ1-2; D gene ambiguous. Trimming left V 3 bases short and J 8 bases short, with 16 bases between. The germline V gene encodes CDR1 LNHDA and CDR2 SQIVND (reference sequence). The CDR3 consists of 14 residues. The CDR3 DNA reads TGTGCCAGTAGTATGGCGAGGGTTTGGGGAGGCTACACCTTC. Encoded protein: CASSMARVWGGYTF.

V gene TRBV6-5 combines with J gene TRBJ2-3; 10 nucleotides line up with TRBD2. Looked up from germline, CDR1 is MNHEY and CDR2 is SVGAGI. V lost 6 bases to trimming and J lost 2 bases; unmatched junction nucleotides: 5. The CDR3 consists of 15 residues. The chain's CDR3 is CASSHTSGATDTQYF. The CDR3 bases are TGTGCCAGCAGCCACACTAGCGGGGCCACAGATACGCAGTATTTT.

This clone appeared once. CDR3 nucleotide sequence: TGTGCCAGCAGCCAAGTGGGACAGGGGGCTGGAAACACCATATATTTT. It encodes CASSQVGQGAGNTIYF. This chain joins TRBV4-2 and TRBJ1-3; TRBD1 aligns across 11 bases. CDR1 LGHNA and CDR2 YNFKEQ come from the germline V gene. The CDR3 totals 16 residues. The ends lost 1 base at V and 2 bases at J; junction bases unmatched: 1.

The V and J genes are TRBV6-2 or TRBV6-3 and TRBJ1-5; 7 bases match TRBD1. Germline V lookup: CDR1 MNHEY, CDR2 SVGEGT. V lost 5 bases to trimming and J lost 11 bases; unmatched junction nucleotides: 6. The CDR3 is made up of 12 amino acids. The CDR3 DNA is TGTGCCAGCAGTCAGGGACAGTCAGCCCAGCATTTT. Translation gives CASSQGQSAQHF.

The rearrangement links TRBV20-1 to TRBJ1-5; the D gene is possibly TRBD1 (5 bases). The germline gives CDR1 DFQATT, CDR2 SNEGSKA (reference sequence). The V gene lost 3 bases and the J gene lost 9 bases, with 15 bases spanning the gap. The CDR3 is 13 amino acids. The CDR3 bases are TGCAGTGCTAGTAGGGGCGCCCTCTCGCCCCAGCATTTT. The encoded protein is CSASRGALSPQHF.

The chain employs TRBV7-2 and TRBJ2-2, with D perhaps TRBD2 (6 bases). Germline assignment: CDR1 SGHTA and CDR2 FQGNSA. V lost 2 bases to trimming and J lost 2 bases, with 18 bases between them. The CDR3 length is 18 residues. The DNA for the CDR3 is TGTGCCAGCAGCTTAACCCCCCCCGGGCGGGGTAACACCGGGGAGCTGTTTTTT. Its protein product is CASSLTPPGRGNTGELFF.

This clone occurred once. The chain is built from TRBV2 and TRBJ1-2, with a weak D call TRBD1 (5 bases). The CDR3 is 12 residues long. Between the trimmed V and J ends, which lost 6 bases and 0 bases, there was a span of 5 bases. CDR1 and CDR2 from the germline V gene are SNHLY and FYNNEI. As DNA, the CDR3 is TGTGCCAGCAGGACAGCTAACTATGGCTACACCTTC. It is translated as CASRTANYGYTF.

The J gene is TRBJ1-3, the V gene TRBV7-6, with TRBD1 matching over 7 bases. CDR3 length equals 14 residues. Germline CDR1 SGHVS, CDR2 FNYEAQ. V shed 5 bases, J shed 1 base, and the junction held 2 bases outside the gene matches. Here the CDR3 DNA reads TGTGCCAGCAGCGCGGGACAGTCTGGAAACACCATATATTTT. It encodes CASSAGQSGNTIYF.

This clone showed up just once. V is TRBV4-3 and J is TRBJ1-4; TRBD1 matches 7 bases. Trimming at V came to 1 base and at J to 3 bases, leaving 2 bases not matched to a gene. Looked up from germline, CDR1 is LGHNA and CDR2 is YSLEER. This CDR3 spans 15 amino acids. Here the CDR3 reads CASSQVRGPNEKLFF. The DNA of the CDR3 is TGCGCCAGCAGCCAAGTAAGGGGGCCTAATGAAAAACTGTTTTTT.

The rearrangement uses TRBV19 and TRBJ2-3, with D unresolved. V was shortened by 4 bases and J by 6 bases, with 11 bases between the two germline ends. From germline, CDR1 is LNHDA and CDR2 SQIVND (reference sequence). The CDR3 is 13 amino acids. The CDR3 region has the DNA TGTGCCAGTAGTAAAGACCGGTGGGATACGCAGTATTTT. Its protein is CASSKDRWDTQYF.

The chain uses TRBV7-8 and TRBJ1-1; no reliable D call. CDR3 length: 12 residues. Trimming left V 5 bases short and J 6 bases short, with 10 bases between. In germline, CDR1 is SGHVS, CDR2 FQNEAQ. CDR3 in DNA: TGTGCCAGCAGCCATTCCTGGGCTGAAGCTTTCTTT. It is translated as CASSHSWAEAFF.

V is TRBV6-6 and J is TRBJ2-7; the D gene is possibly TRBD2 (5 bases). Per germline, CDR1 MNHNY and CDR2 SVGAGI (reference sequence). The CDR3 consists of 13 residues. V lost 5 bases, J lost 3 bases, and 11 bases lay in between. This CDR3 reads CASSERVRYEQYF. The CDR3 DNA follows: TGTGCCAGCAGTGAGAGGGTTCGCTACGAGCAGTACTTC.

The chain couples TRBV19 to TRBJ1-5; TRBD1 matches 7 bases. Trimming cost V 5 bases and J 0 bases; bases outside gene matches: 7. Germline V gene data show CDR1 as LNHDA and CDR2 as SQIVND (reference sequence). The CDR3 consists of 16 residues. The CDR3 DNA sequence: TGTGCCAGTAGTGGCCGGGACAGATATAGCAATCAGCCCCAGCATTTT. It yields the protein CASSGRDRYSNQPQHF.

The chain links TRBV5-1 to TRBJ2-5; D gene uncertain. The CDR3 has 12 residues. In germline, CDR1 is SGHRS, CDR2 YFSETQ. Trimming stripped 4 bases from V and 1 base from J, with 5 bases between. CDR3 protein: CASSRSQETQYF. As DNA, the CDR3 is TGCGCCAGCAGCCGGAGCCAAGAGACCCAGTACTTC. Full variable domain (outside the CDR3, taken from reference TRBV5-1 and TRBJ2-5): KAGVTQTPRYLIKTRGQQVTLSCSPISGHRSVSWYQQTPGQGLQFLFEYFSETQRNKGNFPGRFSGRQFSNSRSEMNVSTLELGDSALYLCASSRSQETQYFGPGTRLLVL.

The chain is built from TRBV6-5 and TRBJ1-2, with D possibly TRBD1 on 5 matching bases. CDR1 and CDR2 (germline): MNHEY, SVGAGI. The CDR3 extends over 14 amino acids. V was trimmed by 0 bases and J by 3 bases, leaving 8 bases between them. The CDR3 here is CASSYSAGDYGYTF. The CDR3 DNA sequence: TGTGCCAGCAGTTACTCAGCGGGGGACTATGGCTACACCTTC.

The gene calls are TRBV6-5 and TRBJ1-1, with D perhaps matching TRBD1 (6 bases). Deletions cut 7 bases from V and 4 bases from J, with 19 bases between. CDR1 MNHEY and CDR2 SVGAGI come from the germline V gene. This CDR3 has 15 amino acids. CDR3 DNA: TGTGCCAGCAAGGGTTTAGGGGGGCTGGGCACTGAAGCTTTCTTT. It is translated as CASKGLGGLGTEAFF.

The chain links TRBV5-4 to TRBJ1-5; TRBD1 might be the D (5 bases). V was clipped by 4 bases and J by 9 bases, with 11 bases between them. The CDR3 runs to 12 residues. CDR1 is SGHNT and CDR2 is YYREEE in the germline V gene (reference sequence). DNA of the CDR3: TGTGCCAGCAGCCGTCCCGGGGCGCCCCAGCATTTT. Amino acid sequence: CASSRPGAPQHF. The complete variable domain, with remaining parts taken from reference TRBV5-4 and TRBJ1-5, reads ETGVTQSPTHLIKTRGQQVTLRCSSQSGHNTVSWYQQALGQGPQFIFQYYREEENGRGNFPPRFSGLQFPNYSSELNVNALELDDSALYLCASSRPGAPQHFGDGTRLSIL.

J is TRBJ1-2 and V is TRBV6-1; weak D call: TRBD1 (6 bases). V was clipped by 2 bases and J by 1 base, with 17 bases between them. The V gene's germline CDR1 is MNHNS and CDR2 SASEGT. The CDR3 runs 17 residues. The DNA for the CDR3 is TGTGCCAGCAGTGAAACTTGGAGGGTAGGGGGTAACTATGGCTACACCTTC. This codes for CASSETWRVGGNYGYTF.

The chain joins TRBV27 to TRBJ2-7, with TRBD2 identical over 8 bases. The CDR3 has 17 amino acids. With V trimmed by 4 bases and J by 2 bases, 13 bases remained unmatched. CDR1 is MNHEY, CDR2 SMNVEV, per germline (reference sequence). The CDR3: CASSSRGGRQIPYEQYF. The CDR3 DNA reads TGTGCCAGCAGTTCCCGGGGGGGGCGGCAGATCCCCTACGAGCAGTACTTC.

The chain combines TRBV5-4 with TRBJ2-1, with TRBD1 matching over 8 bases. The CDR3 runs 15 residues. Looked up from germline, CDR1 is SGHNT and CDR2 is YYREEE (reference sequence). V was clipped by 4 bases and J by 8 bases; unmatched bases: 11. The CDR3 DNA follows: TGTGCCAGCAGCCAGCAGACAGGGGATTCCCATGAGCAGTTCTTC. Its protein is CASSQQTGDSHEQFF.

This clone was counted between two and nine times. The chain couples TRBV12-3 or TRBV12-4 to TRBJ2-5; D tentatively reads TRBD1 or TRBD2 (5 bases each). The CDR3 contains 12 residues. Trimming removed 9 bases from V and 3 bases from J, with 11 bases in between. CDR3 sequence: CASTRDEETQYF. The CDR3 DNA is TGTGCCAGTACCCGGGACGAAGAGACCCAGTACTTC.

The CDR3: CASTGLGLIHF. DNA for the CDR3: TGTGCCAGTACAGGTTTGGGGCTTATCCATTTT. The chain employs TRBV19 and TRBJ1-5, with TRBD1 as a possible D gene (5 bases). This CDR3 is 11 amino acids long. The germline gives CDR1 LNHDA, CDR2 SQIVND (reference sequence). Trimming removed 7 bases from V and 16 bases from J, with 17 bases in between.

This clone has just one count. One junction end does not reproduce the germline sequence, and a read error may be involved. CDR3 in amino acids: CASSPRTSGVANTEELFF. For the CDR3, the DNA is TGTGCCAGCAGCCCGAGGACTAGCGGGGTTGCGAACACCGAGGAGCTGTTTTTT. This chain uses TRBV5-6 with TRBJ2-2; TRBD2 matches 12 bases. The germline CDR1 and CDR2 sequences are SGHDT and YYEEEE. The CDR3 covers 18 residues.

The chain couples TRBV30 to TRBJ1-3, with 8 bases fitting TRBD1. Germline V gene lookup returns CDR1 GTSNPN and CDR2 SVGIG (reference sequence). V lost 5 bases, J lost 4 bases, and 10 bases stayed unmatched. This CDR3 region has 15 residues. The CDR3 protein is CAWAVGTGWGNTIYF. The DNA of the CDR3 is TGTGCCTGGGCAGTGGGGACAGGCTGGGGAAACACCATATATTTT.

The chain carries TRBV6-5 and TRBJ1-5; unclear D gene. This CDR3 has 13 amino acids. The germline V gene has CDR1 MNHEY and CDR2 SVGAGI. V was shortened by 5 bases and J by 5 bases, with 10 bases between the two germline ends. CDR3 region: CASSNGPHQPQHF. CDR3 in DNA: TGTGCCAGCAGTAATGGACCTCATCAGCCCCAGCATTTT.

This rearrangement joins TRBV6-5 to TRBJ1-1, with D unresolved. The CDR3 sequence is 11 residues long. Per the germline V gene, CDR1 is MNHEY and CDR2 is SVGAGI. With 6 bases removed from V and 5 bases from J, the gap between germline ends came to 7 bases. The CDR3 here is CASRGGTEAFF. Written as DNA, the CDR3 is TGTGCCAGCAGAGGTGGGACTGAAGCTTTCTTT.

J is TRBJ1-3 and V is TRBV7-2; D is perhaps TRBD1 (6 bases). Germline V CDR1 and CDR2: SGHTA, FQGNSA. The V and J ends lost 6 bases and 0 bases respectively, with 15 bases between them. This CDR3 contains 16 residues. The CDR3 is CASRIGGQSSGNTIYF. CDR3 sequence (DNA): TGTGCCAGCAGGATCGGTGGACAGAGCTCTGGAAACACCATATATTTT.